This T cell receptor (beta chain) was documented in a study of immune evolution from preneoplasia to lung adenocarcinoma. Notes on the study in general: Later-stage lesions seemingly showed higher T cell density and diversity than normal lung.

Patients had resection in Japan or China between about 2014 and 2017. H&E slides confirmed each diagnosis, reviewed by two pathologists independently. V gave up 4 bases and J gave up 0 bases, with 10 bases separating them. The CDR3 length is 16 residues. The germline CDR1 and CDR2 sequences are MNHEY and SVGAGI. Measured with immunoSEQ multiplex PCR; TCRdb has only the in-frame clones, and not every one. This table holds a few thousand clones, 77% found once. A note on this clone: Its target is unknown.

The genes are TRBV6-5 and TRBJ2-6, with a possible D match to TRBD1 (5 bases). This receptor was obtained from a person aged 55-85 years with lung adenocarcinoma. Sequencing input: FFPE adjacent normal lung tissue. The CDR3 DNA reads TGTGCCAGCAGTTTGATGGGGCACTCTGGGGCCAACGTCCTGACTTTC. Amino acid sequence: CASSLMGHSGANVLTF.